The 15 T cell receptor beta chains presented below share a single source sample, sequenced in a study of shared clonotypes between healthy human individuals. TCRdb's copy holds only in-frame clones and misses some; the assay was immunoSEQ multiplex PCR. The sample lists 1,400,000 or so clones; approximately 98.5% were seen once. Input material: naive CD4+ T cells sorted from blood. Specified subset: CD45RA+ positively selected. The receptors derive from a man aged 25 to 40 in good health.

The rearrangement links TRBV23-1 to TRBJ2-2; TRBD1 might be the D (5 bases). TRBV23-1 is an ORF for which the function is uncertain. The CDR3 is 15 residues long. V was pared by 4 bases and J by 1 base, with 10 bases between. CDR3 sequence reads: CASSPKGLNTGELFF. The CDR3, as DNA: TGCGCCAGCAGTCCTAAGGGGCTGAACACCGGGGAGCTGTTTTTT.

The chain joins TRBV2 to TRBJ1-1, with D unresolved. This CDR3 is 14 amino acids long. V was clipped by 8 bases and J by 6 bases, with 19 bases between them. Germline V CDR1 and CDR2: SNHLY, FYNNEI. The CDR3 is CASGSVRSSSEAFF. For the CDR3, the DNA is TGTGCCAGCGGATCGGTCCGTAGTTCGTCTGAAGCTTTCTTT.

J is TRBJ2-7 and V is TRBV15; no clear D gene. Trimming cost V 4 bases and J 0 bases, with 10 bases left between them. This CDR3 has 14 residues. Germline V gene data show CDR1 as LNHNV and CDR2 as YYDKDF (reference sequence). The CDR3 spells CATSNPQSSYEQYF. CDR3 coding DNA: TGTGCCACCAGCAATCCCCAAAGCTCCTACGAGCAGTACTTC.

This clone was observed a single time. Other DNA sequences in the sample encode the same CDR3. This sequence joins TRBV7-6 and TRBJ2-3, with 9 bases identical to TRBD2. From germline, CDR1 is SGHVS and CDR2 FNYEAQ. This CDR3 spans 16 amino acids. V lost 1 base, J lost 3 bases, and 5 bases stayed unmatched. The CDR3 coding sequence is TGTGCCAGCAGCTTAGGAAGTAGCGGGAGTACAGATACGCAGTATTTT. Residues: CASSLGSSGSTDTQYF.

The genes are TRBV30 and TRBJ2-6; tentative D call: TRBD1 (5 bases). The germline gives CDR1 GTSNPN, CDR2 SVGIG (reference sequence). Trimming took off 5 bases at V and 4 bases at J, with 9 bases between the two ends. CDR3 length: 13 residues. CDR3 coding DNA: TGTGCCTGGCAGGGATCCGGGGCCAACGTCCTGACTTTC. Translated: CAWQGSGANVLTF.

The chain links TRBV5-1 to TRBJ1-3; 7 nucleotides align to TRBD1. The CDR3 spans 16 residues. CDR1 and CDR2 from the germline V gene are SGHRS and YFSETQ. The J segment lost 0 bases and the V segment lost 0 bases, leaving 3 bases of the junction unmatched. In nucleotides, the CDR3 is TGCGCCAGCAGCTTGGGACAGGGCACCTCTGGAAACACCATATATTTT. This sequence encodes CASSLGQGTSGNTIYF. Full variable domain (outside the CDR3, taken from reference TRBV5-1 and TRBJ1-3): KAGVTQTPRYLIKTRGQQVTLSCSPISGHRSVSWYQQTPGQGLQFLFEYFSETQRNKGNFPGRFSGRQFSNSRSEMNVSTLELGDSALYLCASSLGQGTSGNTIYFGEGSWLTVV.

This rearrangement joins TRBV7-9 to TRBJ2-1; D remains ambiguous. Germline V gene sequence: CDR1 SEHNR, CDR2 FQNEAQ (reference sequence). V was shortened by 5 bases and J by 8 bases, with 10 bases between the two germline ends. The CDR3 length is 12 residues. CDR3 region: CASSPYPHEQFF. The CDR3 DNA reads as TGTGCCAGCAGCCCCTACCCTCATGAGCAGTTCTTC.

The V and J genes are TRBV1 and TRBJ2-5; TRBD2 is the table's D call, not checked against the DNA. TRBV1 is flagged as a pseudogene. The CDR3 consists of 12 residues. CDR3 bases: TGCACCAGCAGCCTCCCTCCCCAGACCCAGTACTTC. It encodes CTSSLPPQTQYF.

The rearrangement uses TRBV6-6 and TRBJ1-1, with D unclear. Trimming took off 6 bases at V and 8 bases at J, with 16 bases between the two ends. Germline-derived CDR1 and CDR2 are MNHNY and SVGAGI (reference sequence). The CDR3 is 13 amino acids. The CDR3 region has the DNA TGTGCCAGCAGCGACCTATCTCACCGGGAAGCTTTCTTT. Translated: CASSDLSHREAFF.

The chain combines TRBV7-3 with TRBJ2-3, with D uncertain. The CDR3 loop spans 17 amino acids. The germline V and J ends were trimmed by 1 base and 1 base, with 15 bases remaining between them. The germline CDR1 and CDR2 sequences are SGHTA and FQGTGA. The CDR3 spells CASSLNPPRHRTDTQYF. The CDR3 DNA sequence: TGTGCCAGCAGCTTAAACCCGCCTCGCCACCGCACAGATACGCAGTATTTT.

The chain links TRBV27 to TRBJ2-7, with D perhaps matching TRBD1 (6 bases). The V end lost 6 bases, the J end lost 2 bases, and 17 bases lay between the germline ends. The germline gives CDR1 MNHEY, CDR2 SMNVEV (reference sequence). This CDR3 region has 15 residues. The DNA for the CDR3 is TGTGCCAGCAGGGGTAAAAACAGGGTAGCCTACGAGCAGTACTTC. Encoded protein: CASRGKNRVAYEQYF.

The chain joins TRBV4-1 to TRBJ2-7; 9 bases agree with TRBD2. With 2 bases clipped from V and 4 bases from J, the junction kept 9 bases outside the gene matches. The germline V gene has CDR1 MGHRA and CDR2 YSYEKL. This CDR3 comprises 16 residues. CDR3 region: CASSQTNSGSIYEQYF. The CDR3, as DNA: TGCGCCAGCAGCCAAACCAATAGCGGGAGTATATACGAGCAGTACTTC.

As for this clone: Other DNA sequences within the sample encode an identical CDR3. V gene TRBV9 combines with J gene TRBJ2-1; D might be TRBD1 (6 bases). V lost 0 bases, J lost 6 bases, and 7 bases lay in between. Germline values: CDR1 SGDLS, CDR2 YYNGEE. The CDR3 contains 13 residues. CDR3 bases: TGTGCCAGCAGCGTAGTGGGGGCCAATGAGCAGTTCTTC. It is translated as CASSVVGANEQFF.

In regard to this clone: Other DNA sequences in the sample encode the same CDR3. The CDR3 DNA reads TGTGCCACAGGCCAGGGTCGGCAGCCCCAGCATTTT. Amino acid sequence: CATGQGRQPQHF. The chain couples TRBV2 to TRBJ1-5, with D perhaps TRBD1 (5 bases). Germline values: CDR1 SNHLY, CDR2 FYNNEI. The V and J ends lost 10 bases and 7 bases respectively, with 14 bases between them. The CDR3 spans 12 residues.

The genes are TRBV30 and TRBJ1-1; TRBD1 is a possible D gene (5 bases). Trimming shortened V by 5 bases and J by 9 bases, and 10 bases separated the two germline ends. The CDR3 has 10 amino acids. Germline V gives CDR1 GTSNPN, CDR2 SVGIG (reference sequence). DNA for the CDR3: TGTGCCTGGGGGAGACAGCAAGCTTTCTTT. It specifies CAWGRQQAFF.